The source of this T cell receptor beta chain is a study of OX40 agonist ivuxolimab in advanced cancers. Turning to the overall study: Ivuxolimab, which targeted the costimulatory receptor OX40 (CD134), was an agonistic, fully human IgG2 monoclonal antibody. Patients were allowed to have had prior anti-PD-1, anti-PD-L1 or anti-CTLA-4 therapy, and more than 35% of the dose-escalation patients had been treated with checkpoint inhibitors. Intravenous ivuxolimab was administered to patients every 2 weeks at six dose levels: 0.01, 0.1, 0.3, 1.5, 3 and 10 mg/kg. The paper reports the monotherapy dose-escalation portion (N of about 47 patients) of the phase I ivuxolimab trial. Partial responses occurred in three dose-escalation patients: two with cutaneous melanoma and one with hepatocellular carcinoma. Of the 50 to 55 patients in dose escalation, around 20 had hepatocellular carcinoma, roughly 15 had melanoma, 9 had renal cell carcinoma and 9 had head and neck cancer. The purpose of peripheral TCRbeta sequencing was to test whether ivuxolimab changed TCR sequence diversity and led to clonal T-cell expansion. In the dose-escalation cohort, 82.7% of patients were male, and the mean age was roughly 60 years, with a range of about 23 to 85.

Spanning cysteine to phenylalanine, the CDR3 consists of 13 amino acids. Only the CDR3 DNA stays, 39 bases, in frame from base 1. The germline V gene sets CDR1 to SGHAT and CDR2 to FQNNGV. The germline ends are 6 bases apart after V is trimmed by 3 bases and J by 0 bases. What the research found in general, with its limitations: Low levels of normalized T-cell clonal expansion were also seen in some patients who did not respond. In the 0.1-3.0 mg/kg groups, partial responders had among the lowest normalized peripheral clonal expansion, particularly in CD8+ T cells. The antigen specificity of the clonally expanded peripheral T cells was not determined. At doses of 0.1 to 3.0 mg/kg, clonal expansion of both CD4+ and CD8+ T cells in blood was seen between baseline and week 6. After ivuxolimab, CD8+ T cells had more expanded clones than CD4+ T cells on average.

For sequencing of the TCRbeta CDR3 region, genomic DNA was extracted from the sorted cells. The immunoSEQ Assay was used for sequencing of TCRbeta CDR3 regions. Here the immuneACCESS table is served through TCRdb, limited to in-frame sequences with V and J called. Missing clones are a known gap in these copies; in checked studies unresolved V genes cover under half, and the rest lacks a known reason. A total of around 100,000 clones appear in this sample, around 95% of them only once. 2% of the sample lies in the top ten. In regard to this clone: Its antigen is not yet known. One base away there is no much larger clone; base qualities are not given.

The trial excluded patients who had a history of autoimmune disease or who were on systemic immunosuppression. Peripheral blood for TCR sequencing was collected from all dose cohorts at baseline, on cycle 4 day 1, and on cycle 7 day 1. The samples were taken from a phase I, first-in-human, multicenter, open-label dose-escalation trial of ivuxolimab. Adults with locally advanced or metastatic head and neck squamous cell, hepatocellular, melanoma or renal cell carcinoma were enrolled in the trial. CD4+ and CD8+ T cells were sorted separately from peripheral blood before TCR sequencing. The sample was CD4+ or CD8+ T cells sorted from blood, taken in a trial of the OX40 agonist ivuxolimab. This clonotype was sampled from an adult with an advanced solid tumor such as melanoma, head and neck, liver or kidney cancer. This chain joins TRBV11-2 to TRBJ2-7, and perhaps TRBD2 as D gene, on 5 matching bases. Here is the DNA: TGTGCCAGCAGCTTTGGGAGCTCCTACGAGCAGTACTTC. Its amino acids are CASSFGSSYEQYF.